This T cell receptor beta chain derives from a study of T-cell reconstitution after alpha-beta-depleted transplantation in children. Study-level findings and limits: After one year, T-cell counts and TCRbeta diversity mostly came from new T cells. Surviving recipient T cells and thymic progenitors accounted for the high day-60 TCRbeta diversity observed in some patients. At around two months after transplant, the alpha-beta T cells were reportedly derived from several hundred expanded clones that came from non-depleted graft cells.

A library of TCRbeta sequences, prepared with unique molecular identifiers, was generated. MiXCR was run by TCRdb on the PCR reads, yielding one entry per CDR3 protein. The data show around 370,000 distinct CDR3 sequences, about 17% seen once. This clonotype was counted between two and nine times. Its matching antigen is unknown. CDR1 is DFQATT, CDR2 SNEGSKA, per germline (reference sequence). The CDR3 covers 14 residues. Trimming pared 4 bases from V and 4 bases from J, leaving 14 bases between. This specimen consisted of PBMCs, mostly from graft donor cells, obtained 360 days after TCRalphabeta/CD19-depleted stem cell transplant. The sequence derives from a male patient aged 2-10 years who had a stem cell transplant for acute lymphoblastic leukemia, so the T cells may come from the graft donor. V usage is TRBV20-1 and J usage is TRBJ2-1; D is perhaps TRBD2 (5 bases). Written as DNA, the CDR3 is TGCAGTGCTAAACTAGATTCTTTTTACAATGAGCAGTTCTTC. Protein product: CSAKLDSFYNEQFF.